The 30 T cell receptor beta chains listed next were all sequenced from one sample in a study of T cells expressing NK-cell markers. TCRdb reanalyzed the 5' RACE reads, giving one entry per CDR3 protein sequence and no DNA. The data include hundreds of thousands of distinct CDR3 sequences; the top ten clones carry about 3.6%. Sequenced input: blood T cells: a sorted CD56 or NKG2C T cell subset, CD4+ or CD8+ T cells, or bulk PBMC T cells (not recorded which). The source is a man between 18 and 29 years old in good health.

The V gene is TRBV12-3 or TRBV12-4, the J gene TRBJ2-1; the D call from TCRdb, TRBD1, cannot be confirmed without DNA. There are 12 residues in the CDR3. CDR3 loop: CATRESYNEQFF.

The chain joins TRBV7-9 to TRBJ1-5. The CDR3 covers 13 residues. Germline CDR1 is SEHNR and CDR2 is FQNEAQ (reference sequence). The CDR3 reads CASSQGVGQPQHF. The full variable domain, in which reference TRBV7-9 and TRBJ1-5 provide the parts outside the CDR3, is DTGVSQNPRHKITKRGQNVTFRCDPISEHNRLYWYRQTLGQGPEFLTYFQNEAQLEKSRLLSDRFSAERPKGSFSTLEIQRTEQGDSAMYLCASSQGVGQPQHFGDGTRLSIL.

The chain recombines TRBV15 with TRBJ1-2. Germline-derived CDR1 and CDR2 are LNHNV and YYDKDF (reference sequence). This CDR3 is built from 12 residues. The CDR3 reads CATSLHGYGYTF.

The chain uses TRBV20-1 and TRBJ2-3; TCRdb outputs TRBD2, but without DNA this stays unchecked. This CDR3 has 13 amino acids. Germline lookup yields CDR1 DFQATT and CDR2 SNEGSKA (reference sequence). The CDR3 protein is CSAGSGSGDTQYF.

The chain uses TRBV2 and TRBJ2-1; lacking DNA, the TRBD2 call made by TCRdb goes unchecked. Germline V gives CDR1 SNHLY, CDR2 FYNNEI. The CDR3 totals 18 residues. CDR3 in amino acids: CASSDGLAGGHRYNEQFF.

The V gene is TRBV6-5, the J gene TRBJ1-2. Germline V gene sequence: CDR1 MNHEY, CDR2 SVGAGI. There are 15 residues in the CDR3. The CDR3 protein is CASSYFTGANYGYTF.

J is TRBJ2-3 and V is TRBV11-2; absent DNA, TCRdb's TRBD2 call cannot be checked. This CDR3 contains 18 residues. In germline, CDR1 is SGHAT, CDR2 FQNNGV. The CDR3 region is CASSPIGLAGGSADTQYF.

The chain is built from TRBV6-6 and TRBJ1-5; TCRdb's D call of TRBD1 is untestable without DNA. The CDR3 loop spans 13 amino acids. Germline CDR1 MNHNY, CDR2 SVGAGI (reference sequence). CDR3 loop: CASKAGANQPQHF.

The chain recombines TRBV10-3 with TRBJ2-1; there is no DNA to check the TCRdb D call of TRBD2. The CDR3 is made up of 17 amino acids. CDR1 and CDR2 from the germline V gene are ENHRY and SYGVKD. CDR3 residues: CAISESGDFIFGNEQFF.

Here the CDR3 reads CASSVRDETQYF. The J gene is TRBJ2-5, the V gene TRBV25-1. Per the germline V gene, CDR1 is MGHDK and CDR2 is SYGVNS. The CDR3 runs to 12 residues.

V is TRBV20-1 and J is TRBJ2-5; TCRdb returns TRBD1, unconfirmable since there is no DNA. The germline V gene encodes CDR1 DFQATT and CDR2 SNEGSKA (reference sequence). The CDR3 is made up of 15 amino acids. CDR3 region: CSAKPATGSGETQYF.

The V gene is TRBV20-1, the J gene TRBJ1-2; with no DNA, the TCRdb D assignment of TRBD1 cannot be verified. CDR3 size: 13 residues. In germline, CDR1 is DFQATT, CDR2 SNEGSKA (reference sequence). The CDR3: CSAASRADYGYTF.

This sequence joins TRBV7-9 and TRBJ2-7; checking the TCRdb D call of TRBD1 is not possible without DNA. The CDR3 runs to 17 residues. Germline CDR1 reads SEHNR; CDR2 reads FQNEAQ (reference sequence). The CDR3 loop reads CASSLPQRGALTYEQYF.

The chain has TRBV19 and TRBJ2-6; TCRdb names TRBD2, which stays unverified in the absence of DNA. The length of the CDR3 is 16 residues. The germline V gene has CDR1 LNHDA and CDR2 SQIVND (reference sequence). The CDR3 is CASSMGPLRGANVLTF.

The V gene is TRBV5-1, the J gene TRBJ2-2. Germline values: CDR1 SGHRS, CDR2 YFSETQ. The CDR3 contains 16 residues. CDR3 sequence reads: CASSLSIGPAPGELFF.

The CDR3 spells CASSFRESYNEQFF. V usage is TRBV5-1 and J usage is TRBJ2-1. The CDR3 sequence is 14 residues long. Germline loops: CDR1 SGHRS, CDR2 YFSETQ.

V usage is TRBV5-1 and J usage is TRBJ2-5; TCRdb names TRBD2, which stays unverified in the absence of DNA. CDR3 length: 16 amino acids. The V gene's germline CDR1 is SGHRS and CDR2 YFSETQ. The CDR3 sequence is CASSLEGGRAQETQYF. Combining the CDR3 with reference TRBV5-1 and TRBJ2-5 gives the whole variable domain KAGVTQTPRYLIKTRGQQVTLSCSPISGHRSVSWYQQTPGQGLQFLFEYFSETQRNKGNFPGRFSGRQFSNSRSEMNVSTLELGDSALYLCASSLEGGRAQETQYFGPGTRLLVL.

J is TRBJ2-3 and V is TRBV29-1. The CDR3 is 15 amino acids. Germline V gives CDR1 SQVTM, CDR2 ANQGSEA. The CDR3 sequence is CSVEPASASTDTQYF.

The chain combines TRBV7-6 with TRBJ2-2; TCRdb designates TRBD2, a call that cannot be tested without DNA. The CDR3 consists of 16 residues. Germline CDR1 reads SGHVS; CDR2 reads FNYEAQ. The chain's CDR3 is CASSLVLGHITGELFF.

The V and J genes are TRBV7-8 and TRBJ2-1; with no DNA, the TCRdb D assignment of TRBD1 cannot be verified. CDR3 size: 16 residues. The V gene's germline CDR1 is SGHVS and CDR2 FQNEAQ. The CDR3 sequence: CASSSAATGVYNEQFF.

J is TRBJ2-1 and V is TRBV5-6; TCRdb gives TRBD2 as the D gene, but with no DNA this cannot be confirmed. The CDR3 extends over 15 amino acids. CDR1 SGHDT and CDR2 YYEEEE come from the germline V gene. CDR3 amino acids: CASSLGGSLYNEQFF.

The V and J genes are TRBV7-2 and TRBJ2-3; without DNA, the TCRdb call of TRBD2 cannot be checked. The CDR3 runs 19 residues. Germline lookup yields CDR1 SGHTA and CDR2 FQGNSA. This chain's CDR3 is CASSLRGLADYSGTDTQYF.

V is TRBV12-3 or TRBV12-4 and J is TRBJ2-2. The length of the CDR3 is 15 residues. The CDR3 loop reads CASSPKDGLTGELFF.

The chain uses TRBV6-2 or TRBV6-3 and TRBJ2-1; without DNA, the TCRdb call of TRBD1 cannot be checked. This CDR3 spans 17 amino acids. Per germline, CDR1 MNHEY and CDR2 SVGEGT. The CDR3 reads CASSYSSRGRVFYEQFF.

V is TRBV11-3 and J is TRBJ2-5. The CDR3 runs 16 residues. Germline CDR1 and CDR2: SGHNT and YENEEA. The CDR3 sequence: CASSHFTLRPQETQYF.

This chain's CDR3 is CASSLDTRGRPGASQETQYF. This chain joins TRBV11-2 and TRBJ2-5; TCRdb indicates TRBD2, and absent DNA this call remains unverified. Germline V gene data show CDR1 as SGHAT and CDR2 as FQNNGV. CDR3 size: 20 residues.

The V call is TRBV5-6, the J call TRBJ1-5. Germline V CDR1 and CDR2: SGHDT, YYEEEE. The CDR3 loop spans 13 amino acids. CDR3 protein: CASSSESGRDQHF.

The chain couples TRBV2 to TRBJ2-1; there is no DNA to check the TCRdb D call of TRBD2. Germline loops: CDR1 SNHLY, CDR2 FYNNEI. The CDR3 totals 16 residues. The CDR3 protein is CASSEAGRATLSEQFF.

The chain recombines TRBV30 with TRBJ2-4; TCRdb proposes TRBD2, but this gene call is untestable without DNA. CDR3 length: 14 amino acids. Germline V lookup: CDR1 GTSNPN, CDR2 SVGIG (reference sequence). The CDR3 reads CAWSRPSGTNIQYF. The full variable domain, rest sourced from reference TRBV30 and TRBJ2-4, is SQTIHQWPATLVQPVGSPLSLECTVEGTSNPNLYWYRQAAGRGLQLLFYSVGIGQISSEVPQNLSASRPQDRQFILSSKKLLLSDSGFYLCAWSRPSGTNIQYFGAGTRLSVL.

This rearrangement joins TRBV18 to TRBJ2-7; TCRdb selects TRBD1, and the lack of DNA leaves this call unchecked. CDR1 is KGHSH and CDR2 is LQKENI in the germline V gene. This CDR3 is 15 amino acids long. The CDR3 here is CASSPPNRGFNEQYF.